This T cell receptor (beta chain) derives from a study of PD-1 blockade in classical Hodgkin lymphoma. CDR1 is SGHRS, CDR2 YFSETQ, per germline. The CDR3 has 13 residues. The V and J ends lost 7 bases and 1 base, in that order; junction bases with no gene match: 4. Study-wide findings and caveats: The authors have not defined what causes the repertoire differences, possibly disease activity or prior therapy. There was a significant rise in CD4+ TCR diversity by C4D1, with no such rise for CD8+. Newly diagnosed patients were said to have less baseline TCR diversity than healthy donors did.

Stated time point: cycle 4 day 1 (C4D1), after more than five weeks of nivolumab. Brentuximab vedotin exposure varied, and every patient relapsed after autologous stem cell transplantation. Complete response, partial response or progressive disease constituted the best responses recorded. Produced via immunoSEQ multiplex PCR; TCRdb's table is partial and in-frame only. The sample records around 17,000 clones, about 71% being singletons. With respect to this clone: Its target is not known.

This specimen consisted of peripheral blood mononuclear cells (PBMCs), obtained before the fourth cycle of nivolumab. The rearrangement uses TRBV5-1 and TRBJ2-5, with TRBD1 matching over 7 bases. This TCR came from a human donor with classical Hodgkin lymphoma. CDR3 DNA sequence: TGCGCCAGCTCCGGGACAGCCCAAGAGACCCAGTACTTC. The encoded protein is CASSGTAQETQYF. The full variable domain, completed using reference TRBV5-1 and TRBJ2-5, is KAGVTQTPRYLIKTRGQQVTLSCSPISGHRSVSWYQQTPGQGLQFLFEYFSETQRNKGNFPGRFSGRQFSNSRSEMNVSTLELGDSALYLCASSGTAQETQYFGPGTRLLVL.